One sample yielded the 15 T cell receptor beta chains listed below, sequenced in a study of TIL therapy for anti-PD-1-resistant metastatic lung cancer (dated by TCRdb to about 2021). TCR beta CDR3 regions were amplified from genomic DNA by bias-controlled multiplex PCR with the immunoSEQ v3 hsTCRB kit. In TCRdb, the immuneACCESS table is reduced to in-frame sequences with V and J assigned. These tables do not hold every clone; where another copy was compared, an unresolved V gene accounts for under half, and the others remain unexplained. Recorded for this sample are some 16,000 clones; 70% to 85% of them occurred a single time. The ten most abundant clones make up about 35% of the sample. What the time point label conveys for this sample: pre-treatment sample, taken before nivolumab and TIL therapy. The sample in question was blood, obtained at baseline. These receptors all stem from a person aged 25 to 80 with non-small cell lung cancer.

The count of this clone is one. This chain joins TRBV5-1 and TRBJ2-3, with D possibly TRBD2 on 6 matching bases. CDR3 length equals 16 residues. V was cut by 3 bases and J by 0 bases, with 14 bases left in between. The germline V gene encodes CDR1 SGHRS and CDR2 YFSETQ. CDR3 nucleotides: TGCGCCAGCAGCTCCATCCGGGGAGGTAGCACAGATACGCAGTATTTT. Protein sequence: CASSSIRGGSTDTQYF.

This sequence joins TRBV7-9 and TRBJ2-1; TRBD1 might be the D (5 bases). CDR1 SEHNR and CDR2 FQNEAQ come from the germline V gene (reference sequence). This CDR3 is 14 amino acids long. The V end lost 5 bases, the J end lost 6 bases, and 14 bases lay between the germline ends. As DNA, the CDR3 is TGTGCCAGCAGCGGATTCAGGGTCTCCAATGAGCAGTTCTTC. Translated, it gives CASSGFRVSNEQFF.

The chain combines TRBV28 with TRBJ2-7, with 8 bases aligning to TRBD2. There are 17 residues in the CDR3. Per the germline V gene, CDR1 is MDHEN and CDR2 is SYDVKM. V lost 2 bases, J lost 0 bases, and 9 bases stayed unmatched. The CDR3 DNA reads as TGTGCCAGCAGTTTAGGTCTAGCGGGTTGGAGCTCCTACGAGCAGTACTTC. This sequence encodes CASSLGLAGWSSYEQYF. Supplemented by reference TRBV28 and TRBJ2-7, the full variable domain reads DVKVTQSSRYLVKRTGEKVFLECVQDMDHENMFWYRQDPGLGLRLIYFSYDVKMKEKGDIPEGYSVSREKKERFSLILESASTNQTSMYLCASSLGLAGWSSYEQYFGPGTRLTVT.

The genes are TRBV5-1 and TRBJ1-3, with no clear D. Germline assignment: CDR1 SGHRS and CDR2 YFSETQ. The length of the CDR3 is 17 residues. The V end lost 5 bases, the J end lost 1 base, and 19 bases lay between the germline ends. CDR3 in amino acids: CASRKGDGPRSGNTIYF. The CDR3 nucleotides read TGCGCCAGCAGGAAGGGTGATGGGCCGCGTTCTGGAAACACCATATATTTT. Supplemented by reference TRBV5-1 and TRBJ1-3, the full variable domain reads KAGVTQTPRYLIKTRGQQVTLSCSPISGHRSVSWYQQTPGQGLQFLFEYFSETQRNKGNFPGRFSGRQFSNSRSEMNVSTLELGDSALYLCASRKGDGPRSGNTIYFGEGSWLTVV.

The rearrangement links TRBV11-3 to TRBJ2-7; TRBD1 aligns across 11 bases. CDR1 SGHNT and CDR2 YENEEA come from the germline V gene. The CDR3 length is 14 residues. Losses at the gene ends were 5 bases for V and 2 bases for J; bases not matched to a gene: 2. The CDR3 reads CASSLGQGAYEQYF. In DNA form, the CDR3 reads TGTGCCAGCAGCCTGGGACAGGGGGCCTACGAGCAGTACTTC.

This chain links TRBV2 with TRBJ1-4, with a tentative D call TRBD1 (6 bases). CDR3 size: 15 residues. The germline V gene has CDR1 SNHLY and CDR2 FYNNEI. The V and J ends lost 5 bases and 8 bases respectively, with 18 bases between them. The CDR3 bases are TGTGCCAGCAGTAAAACAGGGACGGGTACCGAAAAACTGTTTTTT. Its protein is CASSKTGTGTEKLFF.

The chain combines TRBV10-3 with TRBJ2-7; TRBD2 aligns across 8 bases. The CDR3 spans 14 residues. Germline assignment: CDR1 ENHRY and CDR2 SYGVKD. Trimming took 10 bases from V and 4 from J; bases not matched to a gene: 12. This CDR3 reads CATLEGLDVYEQYF. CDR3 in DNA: TGTGCCACCTTGGAGGGACTAGACGTATACGAGCAGTACTTC.

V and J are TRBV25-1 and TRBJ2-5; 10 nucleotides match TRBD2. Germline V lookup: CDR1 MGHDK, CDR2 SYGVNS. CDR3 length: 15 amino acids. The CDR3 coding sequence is TGTACCAACAGTGAATTTGGGACTAGCGCCGAGACCCAGTACTTC. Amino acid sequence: CTNSEFGTSAETQYF.

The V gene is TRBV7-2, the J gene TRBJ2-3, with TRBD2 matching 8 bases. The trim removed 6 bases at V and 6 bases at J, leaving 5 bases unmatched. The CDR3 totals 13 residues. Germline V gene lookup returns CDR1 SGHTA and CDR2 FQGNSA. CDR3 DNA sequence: TGTGCCAGCAGGACGGGGGGGGCTGATACGCAGTATTTT. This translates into CASRTGGADTQYF.

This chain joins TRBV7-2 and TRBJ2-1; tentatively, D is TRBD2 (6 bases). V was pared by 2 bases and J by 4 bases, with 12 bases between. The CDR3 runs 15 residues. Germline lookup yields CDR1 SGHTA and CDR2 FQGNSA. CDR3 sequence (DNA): TGTGCCAGCAGCTTAAGCGCGGGATCTTACAATGAGCAGTTCTTC. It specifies CASSLSAGSYNEQFF.

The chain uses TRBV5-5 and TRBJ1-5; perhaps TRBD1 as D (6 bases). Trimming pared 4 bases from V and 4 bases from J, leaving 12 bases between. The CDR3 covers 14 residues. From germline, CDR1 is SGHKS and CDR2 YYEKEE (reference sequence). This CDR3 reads CASSVRDINQPQHF. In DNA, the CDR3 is TGTGCCAGCAGCGTCCGGGACATTAATCAGCCCCAGCATTTT.

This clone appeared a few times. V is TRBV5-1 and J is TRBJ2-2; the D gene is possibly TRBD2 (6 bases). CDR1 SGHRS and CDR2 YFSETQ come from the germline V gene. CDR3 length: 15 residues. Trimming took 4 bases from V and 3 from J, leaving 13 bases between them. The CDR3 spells CASSPTSWDTGELFF. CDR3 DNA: TGCGCCAGCAGCCCCACTAGCTGGGACACCGGGGAGCTGTTTTTT.

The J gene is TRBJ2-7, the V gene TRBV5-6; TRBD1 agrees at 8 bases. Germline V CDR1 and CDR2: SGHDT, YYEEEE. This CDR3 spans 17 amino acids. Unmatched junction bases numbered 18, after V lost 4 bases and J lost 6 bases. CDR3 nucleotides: TGTGCCAGCAGCCCAATGTGGGGACAGGCCGCTGGGGGCGAGCAGTACTTC. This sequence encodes CASSPMWGQAAGGEQYF.

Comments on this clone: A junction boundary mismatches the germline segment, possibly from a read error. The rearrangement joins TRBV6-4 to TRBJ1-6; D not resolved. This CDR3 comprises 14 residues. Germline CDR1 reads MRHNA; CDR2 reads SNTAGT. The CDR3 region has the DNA TGTGCCAGCAGTGACTCCTCCGATAATTCACCCCTCCACTTT. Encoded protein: CASSDSSDNSPLHF.

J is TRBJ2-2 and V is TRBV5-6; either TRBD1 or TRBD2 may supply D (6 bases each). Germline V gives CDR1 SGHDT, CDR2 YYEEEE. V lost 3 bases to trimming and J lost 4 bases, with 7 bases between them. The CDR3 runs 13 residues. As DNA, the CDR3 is TGTGCCAGCAGCTGGGGGGCCACCGGGGAGCTGTTTTTT. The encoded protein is CASSWGATGELFF.